The clone carrying this T cell receptor (beta chain) was seen at least ten times. Its specificity is unknown. This sample stems from a study of identical twins. Whole-study findings and limits: Conclusions rested on cross-sectional statistics rather than following the same donors. Clonotypes of the beta chain that were abundant in cord blood carried fewer insertions (memory repertoires showed none). An excess of low generation probability was shown by twin-shared out-of-frame alpha sequences.

cDNA molecules carried unique molecular identifiers, and template switching added a universal primer site. TCRdb analysed the 5' RACE reads with MiXCR anew, one entry per CDR3 protein. The table includes fewer than 650,000 distinct CDR3 sequences, less than 9% detected once. This sample was also put to use in a study of yellow fever vaccine responses in identical twins.

This TCR came from a woman between 18 and 29 years old in good health. Sequenced input: PBMCs.

The CDR3 sequence is CASSPGQTNYGYTF. CDR3 bases: TGCGCCAGCAGCCCCGGACAGACCAACTATGGCTACACCTTC. The V gene is TRBV4-1, the J gene TRBJ1-2; possible D gene TRBD1, 6 bases. Trimming removed 4 bases from V and 2 bases from J, with 11 bases in between. Germline-derived CDR1 and CDR2 are MGHRA and YSYEKL. The CDR3 length is 14 residues.